One sample yielded the 18 T cell receptor beta chains listed below, sequenced in a study of CD8 T cells in ankylosing spondylitis. TCRdb independently ran MiXCR on the 5' RACE reads; one entry per CDR3 protein. The repertoire holds under 250,000 distinct CDR3 sequences, with roughly 24% as singletons. Sequencing used blood, either unsorted or a sorted T cell fraction (not recorded which). The receptors originated from a male donor with ankylosing spondylitis or in good health (not recorded which).

The V call is TRBV6-5, the J call TRBJ2-6, with no clear D. Per the germline V gene, CDR1 is MNHEY and CDR2 is SVGAGI. V was shortened by 4 bases and J by 1 base, with 8 bases between the two germline ends. The CDR3 sequence is 15 residues long. This CDR3 reads CASSFQLSGANVLTF. The CDR3, as DNA: TGTGCCAGCAGTTTCCAGCTTTCTGGGGCCAACGTCCTGACTTTC.

The chain links TRBV15 to TRBJ2-7; TRBD2 is a possible D gene (5 bases). The germline gives CDR1 LNHNV, CDR2 YYDKDF (reference sequence). The V end was cut by 2 bases, the J end by 0 bases, with 11 bases between. The CDR3 consists of 15 residues. CDR3: CATSRTGMGSYEQYF. Written as DNA, the CDR3 is TGTGCCACCAGCAGAACCGGGATGGGCTCCTACGAGCAGTACTTC.

This clonotype has ten or more counts. The gene calls are TRBV20-1 and TRBJ1-5; 7 positions match TRBD1. Germline assignment: CDR1 DFQATT and CDR2 SNEGSKA (reference sequence). V shed 5 bases and J 1 base; nucleotides not matched to a gene: 2. The CDR3 is 13 residues long. CDR3: CSASQGSNQPQHF. CDR3 sequence (DNA): TGCAGTGCTTCACAGGGGAGCAATCAGCCCCAGCATTTT.

V is TRBV20-1 and J is TRBJ1-4; 7 bases map to TRBD1. The V gene's germline CDR1 is DFQATT and CDR2 SNEGSKA (reference sequence). The V segment lost 5 bases and the J segment 0 bases; nucleotides outside the gene matches: 9. The CDR3 sequence is 16 residues long. In DNA form, the CDR3 reads TGCAGTGCTGCAGGACAGGATGGCTCAACTAATGAAAAACTGTTTTTT. Its translation: CSAAGQDGSTNEKLFF.

This sequence joins TRBV4-2 and TRBJ2-5; 13 positions agree with TRBD2. After removal of 4 bases from V and 5 bases from J, the junction contained 4 bases not matched to a gene. Looked up from germline, CDR1 is LGHNA and CDR2 is YNFKEQ. The CDR3 is made up of 15 amino acids. The CDR3 nucleotides read TGTGCCAGCAGCCGGGGACTAGCGGGATCGGAGACCCAGTACTTC. This codes for CASSRGLAGSETQYF.

The rearrangement uses TRBV7-2 and TRBJ1-5; TRBD1 agrees at 8 bases. The ends lost 1 base at V and 7 bases at J; junction bases unmatched: 6. Germline V lookup: CDR1 SGHTA, CDR2 FQGNSA. The CDR3 has 15 amino acids. The CDR3 sequence: CASSLGDRRVQPQHF. CDR3 in DNA: TGTGCCAGCAGCTTAGGGGACAGGCGGGTCCAGCCCCAGCATTTT.

This rearrangement joins TRBV9 to TRBJ2-3, with D unresolved. V lost 0 bases and J lost 0, with 2 bases in between. The germline V gene has CDR1 SGDLS and CDR2 YYNGEE. The CDR3 extends over 13 amino acids. CDR3 loop: CASSVASTDTQYF. The DNA for the CDR3 is TGTGCCAGCAGCGTAGCTAGCACAGATACGCAGTATTTT.

V usage is TRBV7-2 and J usage is TRBJ2-7; 7 bases align to TRBD2. Trimming took 1 base from V and 2 from J; bases not matched to a gene: 8. Germline V CDR1 and CDR2: SGHTA, FQGNSA. This CDR3 spans 16 amino acids. Here the CDR3 reads CASSLVGGLGAYEQYF. The CDR3 bases are TGTGCCAGCAGCTTAGTGGGCGGACTAGGCGCCTACGAGCAGTACTTC.

This clonotype was seen many times. The rearrangement joins TRBV6-1 to TRBJ1-6; D uncertain. Germline V gene lookup returns CDR1 MNHNS and CDR2 SASEGT. CDR3 length: 16 residues. Deletions cut 7 bases from V and 7 bases from J, with 20 bases between. The CDR3 sequence: CASTLNSRVWNSPLHF. Written as DNA, the CDR3 is TGTGCCAGCACCCTAAACTCCCGGGTGTGGAATTCACCCCTCCACTTT.

This clonotype appeared a few times. V usage is TRBV19 and J usage is TRBJ2-2; 13 nucleotides match TRBD2. Trimming cost V 8 bases and J 0 bases; bases outside gene matches: 3. The germline V gene encodes CDR1 LNHDA and CDR2 SQIVND (reference sequence). CDR3 size: 16 residues. The CDR3 loop is CASGLAGVTNTGELFF. CDR3 bases: TGTGCCAGTGGACTAGCGGGAGTGACGAACACCGGGGAGCTGTTTTTT.

There are many counts of this clonotype. This chain joins TRBV12-3 or TRBV12-4 and TRBJ2-3; 12 bases agree with TRBD2. The CDR3 covers 14 residues. The J segment lost 3 bases and the V segment lost 10 bases, leaving 5 bases of the junction unmatched. The CDR3 DNA sequence: TGTGCCACCTTACTAGCGGGAGGTACAGATACGCAGTATTTT. Protein sequence: CATLLAGGTDTQYF.

Only a few counts were recorded for this clonotype. The chain is built from TRBV5-1 and TRBJ2-7, with D perhaps TRBD1 or TRBD2 (5 bases each). Trimming cost V 4 bases and J 5 bases, with 19 bases left between them. CDR1 is SGHRS and CDR2 is YFSETQ in the germline V gene. The CDR3 contains 15 residues. In DNA, the CDR3 is TGCGCCAGCAGCATACTGCAGGGACCACGCCACGAGCAGTACTTC. Its protein is CASSILQGPRHEQYF.

The chain carries TRBV6-5 and TRBJ2-7; possible D gene TRBD2, 6 bases. Looked up from germline, CDR1 is MNHEY and CDR2 is SVGAGI. Trimming took 0 bases from V and 0 from J, leaving 9 bases between them. This CDR3 is 15 amino acids long. CDR3 nucleotide sequence: TGTGCCAGCAGTTACTCCCCCGGGAGCTCCTACGAGCAGTACTTC. It encodes CASSYSPGSSYEQYF.

This clonotype was observed at least ten times. This chain joins TRBV18 and TRBJ2-3; D not resolved. This CDR3 has 13 amino acids. Trimming removed 3 bases at V and 2 bases at J, with 6 bases between. CDR1 and CDR2 (germline): KGHSH, LQKENI. CDR3 nucleotides: TGTGCCAGCTCACCGTCCCTCACAGATACGCAGTATTTT. Amino acids: CASSPSLTDTQYF.

The rearrangement joins TRBV20-1 to TRBJ2-2, with TRBD2 identical over 8 bases. This CDR3 has 15 amino acids. The V and J ends lost 3 bases and 1 base, in that order; junction bases with no gene match: 4. Germline assignment: CDR1 DFQATT and CDR2 SNEGSKA (reference sequence). CDR3 nucleotide sequence: TGCAGTGCTAGTGTAGCGGGACGGAACACCGGGGAGCTGTTTTTT. Amino acids: CSASVAGRNTGELFF.

Ten or more counts support this clonotype. The CDR3 DNA reads TGTGCCAGCAGTTTAGTCCCCAGGGGAGCGGGAGACACCGGGGAGCTGTTTTTT. Encoded protein: CASSLVPRGAGDTGELFF. This sequence joins TRBV28 and TRBJ2-2, with 8 positions matching TRBD2. The CDR3 is 18 amino acids. Trimming removed 2 bases from V and 3 bases from J; junction bases left unmatched: 11. Looked up from germline, CDR1 is MDHEN and CDR2 is SYDVKM.

This clonotype was seen more than once but under ten times. The J gene is TRBJ2-5, the V gene TRBV12-3 or TRBV12-4, with unresolved D. The CDR3 is 11 residues long. V lost 7 bases to trimming and J lost 5 bases, with 8 bases between them. This chain's CDR3 is CASKGYETQYF. CDR3 bases: TGTGCCAGCAAAGGATACGAGACCCAGTACTTC.

At least ten counts were recorded for this clonotype. The V and J genes are TRBV18 and TRBJ2-1, with 12 bases identical to TRBD1. With V trimmed by 3 bases and J by 7 bases, 7 bases remained unmatched. The CDR3 loop spans 16 amino acids. From germline, CDR1 is KGHSH and CDR2 LQKENI. CDR3 region: CASSPPGQGAMNEQFF. The CDR3, as DNA: TGTGCCAGCTCACCCCCGGGACAGGGGGCAATGAATGAGCAGTTCTTC.